In its sample, the clone carrying this T cell receptor beta chain was seen a few times. This sample is drawn from a study of beta chain features in type 1 diabetes. Expressed TCRB transcripts were sequenced because the entire RNA isolate underwent reverse transcription. This table comes from immunoSEQ multiplex PCR, and its TCRdb copy is limited to in-frame clones, with some not included. The profile shows more than 300,000 clones, roughly 8% of them singletons. Germline V gives CDR1 MNHEY, CDR2 SVGAGI. The CDR3 totals 14 residues. The germline V and J ends were trimmed by 3 bases and 4 bases, with 12 bases remaining between them.

Sequencing was performed on central memory CD4+ T cells from blood. This receptor was identified in a woman aged 18 to 35 in good health. The V gene is TRBV6-5, the J gene TRBJ1-1; unclear D gene. In DNA, the CDR3 is TGTGCCAGCAGTTATTCTTACGGGAGCACTGAAGCTTTCTTT. This sequence encodes CASSYSYGSTEAFF.